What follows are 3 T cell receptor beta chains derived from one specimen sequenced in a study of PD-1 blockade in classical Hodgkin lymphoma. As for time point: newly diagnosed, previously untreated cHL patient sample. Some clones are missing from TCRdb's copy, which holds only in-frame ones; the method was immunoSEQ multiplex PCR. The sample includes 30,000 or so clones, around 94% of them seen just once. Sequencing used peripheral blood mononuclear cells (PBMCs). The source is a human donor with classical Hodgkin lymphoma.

CDR3 sequence reads: CASIRHRFSNTIYF. CDR3 bases: TGCGCCAGCATACGACACAGATTCTCGAACACCATATATTTT. The gene calls are TRBV5-1 and TRBJ1-3; D unclear. Germline values: CDR1 SGHRS, CDR2 YFSETQ. V lost 6 bases and J lost 7, with 17 bases in between. This CDR3 is 14 amino acids long.

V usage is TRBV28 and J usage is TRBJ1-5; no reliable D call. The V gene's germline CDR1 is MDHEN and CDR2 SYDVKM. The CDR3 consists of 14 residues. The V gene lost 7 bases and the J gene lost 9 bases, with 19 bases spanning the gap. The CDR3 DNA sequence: TGTGCCAGCACTTCCGGGCCTCTCTTTTCGCCCCAGCATTTT. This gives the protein CASTSGPLFSPQHF. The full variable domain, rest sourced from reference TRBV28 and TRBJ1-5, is DVKVTQSSRYLVKRTGEKVFLECVQDMDHENMFWYRQDPGLGLRLIYFSYDVKMKEKGDIPEGYSVSREKKERFSLILESASTNQTSMYLCASTSGPLFSPQHFGDGTRLSIL.

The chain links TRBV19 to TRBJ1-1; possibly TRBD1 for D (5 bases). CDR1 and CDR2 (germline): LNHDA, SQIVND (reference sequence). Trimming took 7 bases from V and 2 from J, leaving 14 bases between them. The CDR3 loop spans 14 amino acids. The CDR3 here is CASNKDRANTEAFF. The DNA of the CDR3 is TGTGCCAGTAATAAAGACAGAGCTAACACTGAAGCTTTCTTT.